Described below is a single T cell receptor beta chain sequence and its context. Its target is unknown. CDR3 length equals 15 residues. The V gene end was trimmed by 5 bases and the J gene end by 4 bases; junction bases not matched to a gene: 7. CDR1 and CDR2 from the germline V gene are SGHAT and FQNNGV. TCRdb processed the reads anew with MiXCR; each CDR3 protein has one entry. The table lists fewer than 700,000 distinct CDR3 sequences, roughly 24% of them singletons. This sample is part of a study of T cell repertoires in cytomegalovirus infection. Turning to the study itself: TCR beta signatures that were public indicated CMV infection and matching HLA type. Study-wide results and caveats: Totalled public TCR beta family frequency picked out people who carried CMV plus the relevant HLA. Predominance within the ex vivo response was attributable to HLA-C-restricted CMV-specific TCR beta clonotypes.

Sequenced material: CD8+ T cells from PBMCs. The V call is TRBV11-2, the J call TRBJ2-2; TRBD1 matches 7 bases. This TCR derives from a human donor in good health (CMV status not recorded). Some clones in this sample may be carry-over from other donors' samples. CDR3 sequence reads: CASSRWDSPTGELFF. CDR3 DNA sequence: TGTGCCAGCAGCCGCTGGGACAGTCCCACCGGGGAGCTGTTTTTT.